These 29 T cell receptor beta chains came from one sample sequenced in a study of blood T cell repertoires in COVID-19. This table comes from immunoSEQ multiplex PCR, and its TCRdb copy is limited to in-frame clones, with some not included. The data show more than 85,000 clones, roughly 80% seen once. Sequencing used peripheral blood. These TCRs come from an elderly man with acute or convalescent COVID-19.

This clone was seen only a few times. The genes are TRBV7-8 and TRBJ2-3; 9 bases map to TRBD2. Germline CDR1 and CDR2: SGHVS and FQNEAQ. The length of the CDR3 is 15 residues. The V gene end was trimmed by 3 bases and the J gene end by 3 bases; junction bases not matched to a gene: 4. The CDR3 protein is CASSFSGSATDTQYF. DNA of the CDR3: TGTGCCAGCAGCTTTAGCGGGAGTGCGACAGATACGCAGTATTTT.

This chain links TRBV7-2 with TRBJ2-7; possible D gene TRBD2, 7 bases. The germline CDR1 and CDR2 sequences are SGHTA and FQGNSA. The V gene lost 4 bases and the J gene lost 2 bases, with 12 bases spanning the gap. The CDR3 extends over 14 amino acids. The CDR3 DNA reads TGTGCCAGCAGCTCGGGGGGCCTACCCTACGAGCAGTACTTC. It yields the protein CASSSGGLPYEQYF.

This clone was observed a handful of times. The V gene is TRBV3-1 (or the pseudogene TRBV3-2), the J gene TRBJ2-4; TRBD1 is a possible D gene (5 bases). The V end lost 6 bases, the J end lost 9 bases, and 12 bases lay between the germline ends. This CDR3 has 12 amino acids. CDR1 and CDR2 (germline): LGHDT, YNNKEL (reference sequence). CDR3 DNA sequence: TGTGCCAGCAGGGGGCGTGGAGTCATTCAGTACTTC. Protein product: CASRGRGVIQYF.

This sequence joins TRBV30 and TRBJ1-5; D is perhaps TRBD1 (6 bases). CDR3 length: 15 residues. Germline V lookup: CDR1 GTSNPN, CDR2 SVGIG (reference sequence). V was shortened by 0 bases and J by 0 bases, with 9 bases between the two germline ends. CDR3 nucleotide sequence: TGTGCCTGGAGTGTATCGACAGGTAGCAATCAGCCCCAGCATTTT. The encoded protein is CAWSVSTGSNQPQHF.

Only a few counts were recorded for this clone. The J gene is TRBJ2-7, the V gene TRBV10-3, with 8 bases matching TRBD1. The CDR3 loop spans 14 amino acids. J was trimmed by 4 bases and V by 6 bases; bases with no gene match: 8. Per the germline V gene, CDR1 is ENHRY and CDR2 is SYGVKD. As DNA, the CDR3 is TGTGCCATCAGGTTCGGGACAGGAGTTTACGAGCAGTACTTC. It yields the protein CAIRFGTGVYEQYF.

Within the sample, this clone is medium-sized (0.01 to 0.1%). The same CDR3 can be traced to other DNA sequences in this sample. V and J are TRBV5-1 and TRBJ1-2; 9 nucleotides align to TRBD1. Germline V lookup: CDR1 SGHRS, CDR2 YFSETQ. CDR3 size: 13 residues. Trimming removed 4 bases from V and 8 bases from J; junction bases left unmatched: 6. CDR3 nucleotides: TGCGCCAGCAGCCTACAGGGGGCCAGAGGCTACACCTTC. Amino acids: CASSLQGARGYTF.

The sample holds a few counts of this clone. The rearrangement uses TRBV24-1 and TRBJ2-1; a weak D match, TRBD1 (6 bases). The germline CDR1 and CDR2 sequences are KGHDR and SFDVKD. The CDR3 consists of 14 residues. V was shortened by 5 bases and J by 4 bases, with 11 bases between the two germline ends. The CDR3 sequence is CATSVPGVYNEQFF. The CDR3 DNA reads as TGTGCCACCAGTGTTCCAGGGGTGTACAATGAGCAGTTCTTC.

The rearrangement links TRBV5-1 to TRBJ2-2; D is unclear. Germline CDR1 reads SGHRS; CDR2 reads YFSETQ. The CDR3 loop spans 15 amino acids. Trimming removed 5 bases at V and 1 base at J, with 12 bases between. The DNA for the CDR3 is TGCGCCAGCAGGGAACCTCCGGGGAACACCGGGGAGCTGTTTTTT. It specifies CASREPPGNTGELFF.

The CDR3 DNA follows: TGTGCCAGCAGCCCGCAGGCAACTAATGAAAAACTGTTTTTT. It specifies CASSPQATNEKLFF. V gene TRBV3-1 (or the pseudogene TRBV3-2) combines with J gene TRBJ1-4; D remains ambiguous. CDR3 length: 14 residues. From germline, CDR1 is LGHDT and CDR2 YNNKEL (reference sequence). V was shortened by 4 bases and J by 0 bases, with 6 bases between the two germline ends.

The rearrangement uses TRBV2 and TRBJ2-7, with 7 bases that match TRBD1. This CDR3 spans 14 amino acids. After removal of 7 bases from V and 3 bases from J, the junction contained 9 bases not matched to a gene. Germline CDR1 and CDR2: SNHLY and FYNNEI. The CDR3 coding sequence is TGTGCCAGCACCGTCCGGGACAGCCACTACGAGCAGTACTTC. It translates to CASTVRDSHYEQYF.

The chain couples TRBV6-5 to TRBJ1-4, with D unclear. Germline assignment: CDR1 MNHEY and CDR2 SVGAGI. The germline V and J ends were trimmed by 6 bases and 8 bases, with 7 bases remaining between them. The CDR3 has 11 residues. The CDR3 reads CASSLLEKLFF. As DNA, the CDR3 is TGTGCCAGCAGCCTTCTAGAAAAACTGTTTTTT.

This clone was recorded a few times. This chain uses TRBV11-2 with TRBJ1-2; maybe TRBD1 (6 bases). There are 12 residues in the CDR3. Trimming stripped 7 bases from V and 0 bases from J, with 6 bases between. Germline V gene data show CDR1 as SGHAT and CDR2 as FQNNGV. DNA for the CDR3: TGTGCCAGCAAGGGGGCTAACTATGGCTACACCTTC. Residues: CASKGANYGYTF.

This chain connects TRBV19 to TRBJ1-1, with 7 nucleotides matching TRBD1. This CDR3 region has 14 residues. V lost 5 bases and J lost 4; bases outside the gene matches: 7. The germline gives CDR1 LNHDA, CDR2 SQIVND (reference sequence). CDR3 sequence (DNA): TGTGCCAGTAGTGCCTCCACAGGGGCCACTGAAGCTTTCTTT. Protein: CASSASTGATEAFF.

V gene TRBV7-9 combines with J gene TRBJ1-3, with 7 positions matching TRBD1. The CDR3 loop spans 15 amino acids. J was trimmed by 2 bases and V by 4 bases; bases with no gene match: 5. Germline V gives CDR1 SEHNR, CDR2 FQNEAQ (reference sequence). The CDR3 sequence is CASSSQTGTGNTIYF. CDR3 DNA: TGTGCCAGCAGCTCCCAGACAGGGACTGGAAACACCATATATTTT.

V usage is TRBV7-9 and J usage is TRBJ2-6, with D hard to call. The CDR3 runs to 17 residues. Trimming removed 2 bases from V and 0 bases from J, with 11 bases in between. Germline V lookup: CDR1 SEHNR, CDR2 FQNEAQ (reference sequence). The CDR3 DNA is TGTGCCAGCAGCTTAAACTCCGCTGGCTCTGGGGCCAACGTCCTGACTTTC. Amino acid sequence: CASSLNSAGSGANVLTF.

This rearrangement joins TRBV24-1 to TRBJ2-2, with 7 positions matching TRBD1. Trimming at V came to 6 bases and at J to 6 bases, leaving 6 bases not matched to a gene. The CDR3 is 14 residues long. Germline CDR1 and CDR2: KGHDR and SFDVKD. The CDR3 sequence: CATSSTGIPGELFF. CDR3 coding DNA: TGTGCCACCAGTTCGACAGGGATCCCCGGGGAGCTGTTTTTT.

The CDR3 protein is CASSYQGERTEAFF. CDR3 nucleotides: TGTGCCAGCAGTTATCAGGGGGAACGAACTGAAGCTTTCTTT. The V and J genes are TRBV5-8 and TRBJ1-1, with TRBD1 identical over 7 bases. Germline V CDR1 and CDR2: SGHTS, YDEGEE. Unmatched junction bases numbered 9, after V lost 5 bases and J lost 5 bases. There are 14 residues in the CDR3.

This chain uses TRBV3-1 (or the pseudogene TRBV3-2) with TRBJ1-5; tentatively, D is TRBD1 (5 bases). This CDR3 has 15 residues. V lost 11 bases and J 2 bases, leaving 19 bases between the germline ends. Germline V CDR1 and CDR2: LGHDT, YNNKEL (reference sequence). The CDR3 bases are TGTGCCCTTTCACCCCCTCGGGGGGGCAATCAGCCCCAGCATTTT. Encoded protein: CALSPPRGGNQPQHF.

The CDR3 DNA sequence: TGTGCCACCAGTGATTCTCACAGGGTGGGGGCCGAGCAGTACTTC. Amino acids: CATSDSHRVGAEQYF. The chain couples TRBV24-1 to TRBJ2-7, with D possibly TRBD1 on 6 matching bases. V gave up 2 bases and J gave up 6 bases, with 16 bases separating them. Germline V gene data show CDR1 as KGHDR and CDR2 as SFDVKD. The CDR3 contains 15 residues.

The chain has TRBV6-5 and TRBJ2-1; D gene unclear. Germline V gene sequence: CDR1 MNHEY, CDR2 SVGAGI. V was clipped by 6 bases and J by 0 bases, with 12 bases between them. This CDR3 is 15 amino acids long. DNA for the CDR3: TGTGCCAGCAGCTACCTCCCGAGCTCCTACAATGAGCAGTTCTTC. Protein sequence: CASSYLPSSYNEQFF.

The chain has TRBV28 and TRBJ1-5; tentative D call: TRBD1 (6 bases). Per the germline V gene, CDR1 is MDHEN and CDR2 is SYDVKM. V was cut by 7 bases and J by 3 bases, with 10 bases left in between. The length of the CDR3 is 13 residues. CDR3 loop: CASITGLNQPQHF. CDR3 nucleotide sequence: TGTGCCAGCATCACAGGGCTCAATCAGCCCCAGCATTTT.

The J gene is TRBJ1-5, the V gene TRBV19, with D perhaps matching TRBD1 (5 bases). Germline assignment: CDR1 LNHDA and CDR2 SQIVND (reference sequence). V was cut by 8 bases and J by 4 bases, with 21 bases left in between. This CDR3 is 16 amino acids long. The CDR3 coding sequence is TGTGCCAGTGAGGTACGGAAGGGAGGGGCTAATCAGCCCCAGCATTTT. Its protein is CASEVRKGGANQPQHF.

The rearrangement links TRBV4-3 to TRBJ2-2; tentative D call: TRBD2 (6 bases). V lost 1 base and J lost 1, with 7 bases in between. The CDR3 contains 15 residues. Germline V gives CDR1 LGHNA, CDR2 YSLEER. The chain's CDR3 is CASSQVGGNTGELFF. The DNA of the CDR3 is TGCGCCAGCAGCCAAGTGGGGGGGAACACCGGGGAGCTGTTTTTT.

The CDR3 sequence is CASRDSQETQYF. CDR3 nucleotide sequence: TGTGCCAGCCGGGACAGCCAAGAGACCCAGTACTTC. The chain carries TRBV6-1 and TRBJ2-5, with TRBD1 identical over 7 bases. The V and J ends lost 8 bases and 1 base, in that order; junction bases with no gene match: 1. Germline V gene data show CDR1 as MNHNS and CDR2 as SASEGT. The CDR3 runs 12 residues.

The chain couples TRBV19 to TRBJ2-1; 16 bases line up with TRBD2. The trim removed 3 bases at V and 7 bases at J, leaving 9 bases unmatched. CDR1 is LNHDA, CDR2 SQIVND, per germline (reference sequence). This CDR3 contains 18 residues. The CDR3 loop is CASSIVSGLAGGSNEQFF. In DNA, the CDR3 is TGTGCCAGTAGTATCGTCTCGGGACTAGCGGGAGGGTCTAATGAGCAGTTCTTC.

This chain joins TRBV9 and TRBJ2-1; D perhaps matches TRBD2 (6 bases). There are 17 residues in the CDR3. V was clipped by 4 bases and J by 4 bases, with 21 bases between them. Germline values: CDR1 SGDLS, CDR2 YYNGEE. The CDR3: CASSPIKGLSRYNEQFF. The CDR3 DNA follows: TGTGCCAGCAGCCCTATTAAGGGACTGTCTCGTTACAATGAGCAGTTCTTC. The full variable domain, its missing parts supplied by reference TRBV9 and TRBJ2-1, is DSGVTQTPKHLITATGQRVTLRCSPRSGDLSVYWYQQSLDQGLQFLIQYYNGEERAKGNILERFSAQQFPDLHSELNLSSLELGDSALYFCASSPIKGLSRYNEQFFGPGTRLTVL.

This clone was detected once. CDR3 sequence (DNA): TGTGCCTGGAAGGGGACATCTAGAGGCACTGAAGCTTTCTTT. The encoded protein is CAWKGTSRGTEAFF. This chain uses TRBV30 with TRBJ1-1, with D perhaps TRBD1 (6 bases). Trimming cost V 4 bases and J 4 bases, with 16 bases left between them. Germline V lookup: CDR1 GTSNPN, CDR2 SVGIG (reference sequence). This CDR3 is built from 14 residues.

J is TRBJ1-5 and V is TRBV7-2; TRBD1 matches 7 bases. CDR1 and CDR2 from the germline V gene are SGHTA and FQGNSA. The CDR3 is 16 residues long. V lost 4 bases to trimming and J lost 4 bases; unmatched junction nucleotides: 10. The CDR3 bases are TGTGCCAGCAGCTCGGGCGCAGGGGGTGGAAATCAGCCCCAGCATTTT. Translated: CASSSGAGGGNQPQHF.

Here the CDR3 reads CASSLLGDLVEQYF. The CDR3 DNA is TGTGCCAGCAGCTTACTCGGCGATCTAGTGGAGCAGTACTTC. The gene calls are TRBV7-2 and TRBJ2-7; D ambiguous. V lost 2 bases, J lost 7 bases, and 15 bases lay in between. CDR3 length: 14 residues. The germline gives CDR1 SGHTA, CDR2 FQGNSA.